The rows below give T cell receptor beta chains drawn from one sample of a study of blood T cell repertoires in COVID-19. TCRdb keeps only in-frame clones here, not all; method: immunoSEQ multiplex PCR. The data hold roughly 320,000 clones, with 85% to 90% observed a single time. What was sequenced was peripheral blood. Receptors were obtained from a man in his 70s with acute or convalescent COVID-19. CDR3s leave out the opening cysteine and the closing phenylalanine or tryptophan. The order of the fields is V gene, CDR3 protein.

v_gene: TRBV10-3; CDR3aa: AISARRGQGQGEGYT
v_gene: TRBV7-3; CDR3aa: ASSLNAGVVTQY
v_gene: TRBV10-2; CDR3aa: ASSERGLATEAF
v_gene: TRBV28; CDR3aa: ASRTNSQGPGNYGYT
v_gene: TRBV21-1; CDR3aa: ASSMGDLENIQY
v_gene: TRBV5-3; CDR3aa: AIRTGAKLDEQY
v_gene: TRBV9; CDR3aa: ASSAGLASYNEQF
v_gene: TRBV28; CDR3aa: ASSLWADYGYT
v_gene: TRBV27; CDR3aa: ASSFISGGLDTQY
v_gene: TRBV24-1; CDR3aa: ATSEAGGNTGELF
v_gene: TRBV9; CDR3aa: ASSVSGMGNTIY
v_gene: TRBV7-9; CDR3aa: ASSAATGDASNQPQH
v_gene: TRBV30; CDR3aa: AWRTGTGGEAF
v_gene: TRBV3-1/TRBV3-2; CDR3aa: ASSQLPSEGGGEQY
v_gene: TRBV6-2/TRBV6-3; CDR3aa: ASSYGGGSGSPLH
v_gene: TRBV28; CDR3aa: ASSLGTSDSYEQY
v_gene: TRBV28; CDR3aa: ASTLRQAYGYT
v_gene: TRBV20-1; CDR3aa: SASRPGRETQY
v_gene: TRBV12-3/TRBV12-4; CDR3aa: ASRGTGNQPQH
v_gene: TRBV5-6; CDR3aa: ASSLGRPSGTQY
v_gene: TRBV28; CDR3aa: ASSPTGGEQF
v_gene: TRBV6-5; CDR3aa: ASSSIPGVVTEAF
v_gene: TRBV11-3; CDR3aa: ASSLVGSNEQF
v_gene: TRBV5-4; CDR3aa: ASSWGLASGDTQY
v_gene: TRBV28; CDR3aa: ATRQGFSSPLH
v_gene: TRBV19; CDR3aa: ASSMEGTLNNEQF
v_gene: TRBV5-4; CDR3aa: ASSLYQADYGYT
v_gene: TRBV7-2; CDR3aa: ASSLLGLANTGELF
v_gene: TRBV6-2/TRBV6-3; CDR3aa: ASSPRWTSGIDTQY
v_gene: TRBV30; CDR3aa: AWSFGQGTGTEAF
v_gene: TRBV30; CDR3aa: AWSRETQY
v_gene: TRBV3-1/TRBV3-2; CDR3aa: ASGTGSPEETQY
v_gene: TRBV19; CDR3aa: ASMRRGDRNEKLF
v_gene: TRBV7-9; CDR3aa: ASAQGTYGYT
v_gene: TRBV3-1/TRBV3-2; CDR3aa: ASSQVSGEWSTDTQY
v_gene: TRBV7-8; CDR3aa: ASSLGGISGQGAYGYT
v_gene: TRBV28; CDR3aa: ASLPSNTDTQY
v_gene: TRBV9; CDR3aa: ASGRGRDGNQPQH
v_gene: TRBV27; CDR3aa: ASSWNRDQPQH
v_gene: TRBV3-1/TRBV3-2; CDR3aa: ASASSGGQETQY
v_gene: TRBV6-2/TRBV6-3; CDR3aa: ASSYTSGTGELF
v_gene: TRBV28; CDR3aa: ASAPGTGIEKLF
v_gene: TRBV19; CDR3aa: ASSIGGLVNSPLH
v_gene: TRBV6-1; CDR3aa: ASSEGLNTGELF
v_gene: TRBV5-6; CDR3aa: ASSRQVLNTEAF
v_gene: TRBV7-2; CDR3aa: ASSPGLAGVEQY
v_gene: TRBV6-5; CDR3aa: ASSFRDRIGTQY
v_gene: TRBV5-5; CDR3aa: ASSLAALGLPNSPLH
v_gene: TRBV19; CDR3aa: ASSPWASGSPQETQY
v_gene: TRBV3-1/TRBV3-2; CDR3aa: ASSQGLAGSGDTQY
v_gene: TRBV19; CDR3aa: ASNLGGGYT
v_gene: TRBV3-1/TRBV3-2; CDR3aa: ASSQTVRGQTQY
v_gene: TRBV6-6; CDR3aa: ASSALGTAPYGYT
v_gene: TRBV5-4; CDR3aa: ASSPGTSGSNEQF